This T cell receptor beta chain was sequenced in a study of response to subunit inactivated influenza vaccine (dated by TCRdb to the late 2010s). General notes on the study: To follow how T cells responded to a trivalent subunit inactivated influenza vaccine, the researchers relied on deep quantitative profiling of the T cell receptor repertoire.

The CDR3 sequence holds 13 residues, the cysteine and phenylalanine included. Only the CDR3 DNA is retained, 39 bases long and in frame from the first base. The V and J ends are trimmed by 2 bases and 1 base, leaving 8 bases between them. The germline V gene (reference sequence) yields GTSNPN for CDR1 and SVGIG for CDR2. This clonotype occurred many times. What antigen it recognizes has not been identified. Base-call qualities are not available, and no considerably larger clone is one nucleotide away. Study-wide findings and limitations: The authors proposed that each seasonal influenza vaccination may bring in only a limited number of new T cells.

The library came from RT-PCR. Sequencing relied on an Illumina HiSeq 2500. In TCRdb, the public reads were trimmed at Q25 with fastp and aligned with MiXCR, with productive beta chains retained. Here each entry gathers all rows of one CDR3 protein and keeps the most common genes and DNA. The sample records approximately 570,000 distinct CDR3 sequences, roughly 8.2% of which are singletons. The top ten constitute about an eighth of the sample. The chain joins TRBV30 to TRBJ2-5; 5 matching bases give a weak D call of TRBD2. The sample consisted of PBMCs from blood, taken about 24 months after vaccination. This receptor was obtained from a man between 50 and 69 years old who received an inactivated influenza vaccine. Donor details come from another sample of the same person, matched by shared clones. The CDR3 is CAWSIGIQETQYF. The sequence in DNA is TGTGCCTGGAGTATCGGGATCCAAGAGACCCAGTACTTC.